Shown below are 18 T cell receptor beta chains from a single sample sequenced in a study of blood T cell repertoires in COVID-19. This table comes from immunoSEQ multiplex PCR, and its TCRdb copy is limited to in-frame clones, with some not included. The sample has about 74,000 clones, roughly 83% seen once. The sequenced sample consisted of peripheral blood. These TCRs come from a man at least 80 years old with acute or convalescent COVID-19.

The chain links TRBV10-2 to TRBJ2-5; 10 nucleotides line up with TRBD2. CDR1 is WSHSY and CDR2 is SAAADI in the germline V gene. Trimming cost V 6 bases and J 1 base; bases outside gene matches: 2. CDR3 length equals 14 residues. The CDR3 loop is CASRTSGLQETQYF. The CDR3 DNA follows: TGCGCCAGCAGGACTAGCGGGCTCCAAGAGACCCAGTACTTC.

The chain has TRBV2 and TRBJ2-1; D gene unclear. The V end lost 4 bases, the J end lost 5 bases, and 6 bases lay between the germline ends. Germline CDR1 reads SNHLY; CDR2 reads FYNNEI. The CDR3 extends over 12 amino acids. CDR3 nucleotides: TGTGCCAGCAGTGTGGGCGACAATGAGCAGTTCTTC. Residues: CASSVGDNEQFF.

V and J are TRBV4-1 and TRBJ2-2; 11 bases agree with TRBD2. The germline CDR1 and CDR2 sequences are MGHRA and YSYEKL. V was clipped by 7 bases and J by 8 bases; unmatched bases: 3. This CDR3 is 13 amino acids long. CDR3 coding DNA: TGCGCCAGCACACTAGCGGGAGTTGGGGAGCTGTTTTTT. Its protein product is CASTLAGVGELFF.

This chain uses TRBV7-2 with TRBJ2-7, with D possibly matching TRBD1 (6 bases). The CDR3 consists of 15 residues. Trimming stripped 3 bases from V and 0 bases from J, with 12 bases between. From germline, CDR1 is SGHTA and CDR2 FQGNSA. CDR3 DNA: TGTGCCAGCAGCTTCACAGGGTGGAGCTCCTACGAGCAGTACTTC. It specifies CASSFTGWSSYEQYF.

This clone is a singleton in its sample. The V gene is TRBV4-1, the J gene TRBJ1-2; possible D gene TRBD1, 5 bases. This CDR3 comprises 18 residues. The V end was cut by 0 bases, the J end by 0 bases, with 17 bases between. Germline V gives CDR1 MGHRA, CDR2 YSYEKL. The CDR3 DNA is TGCGCCAGCAGCCAAGATCGGGGGGACGCAGGCTCTAACTATGGCTACACCTTC. Translated, it gives CASSQDRGDAGSNYGYTF.

The chain uses TRBV5-8 and TRBJ2-5, with 10 bases lining up with TRBD1. Germline values: CDR1 SGHTS, CDR2 YDEGEE. The CDR3 contains 15 residues. V shed 3 bases and J 7 bases; nucleotides not matched to a gene: 9. Here the CDR3 DNA reads TGTGCCAGCAGCTCTGACGGACAGGGGGTAGGGACCCAGTACTTC. Its protein is CASSSDGQGVGTQYF.

This clone was seen only once. The gene calls are TRBV7-3 and TRBJ2-7; 8 bases align to TRBD2. The trim removed 5 bases at V and 6 bases at J, leaving 9 bases unmatched. The V gene's germline CDR1 is SGHTA and CDR2 FQGTGA. This CDR3 contains 14 residues. The CDR3 here is CASSPSGLVSEQYF. The CDR3 DNA reads TGTGCCAGCAGCCCATCGGGACTAGTATCCGAGCAGTACTTC.

The rearrangement joins TRBV19 to TRBJ1-2; D is ambiguous. Trimming took off 6 bases at V and 0 bases at J, with 20 bases between the two ends. The CDR3 contains 17 residues. Germline CDR1 LNHDA, CDR2 SQIVND (reference sequence). CDR3 coding DNA: TGTGCCAGTAGGGTTTCCGCCCCAGACATTTCTAACTATGGCTACACCTTC. Residues: CASRVSAPDISNYGYTF. Filled out from reference TRBV19 and TRBJ1-2, the complete variable domain reads DGGITQSPKYLFRKEGQNVTLSCEQNLNHDAMYWYRQDPGQGLRLIYYSQIVNDFQKGDIAEGYSVSREKKESFPLTVTSAQKNPTAFYLCASRVSAPDISNYGYTFGSGTRLTVV.

V usage is TRBV16 and J usage is TRBJ1-2; TRBD1 agrees at 7 bases. CDR3 length: 15 residues. Germline CDR1 and CDR2: KGHSY and FQNENV. Trimming removed 2 bases from V and 8 bases from J; junction bases left unmatched: 11. CDR3 sequence reads: CASSQTTGPTRGYTF. DNA of the CDR3: TGTGCCAGCAGCCAAACGACAGGGCCTACGAGGGGCTACACCTTC.

The rearrangement uses TRBV7-3 and TRBJ2-3; 12 bases line up with TRBD2. Germline CDR1 SGHTA, CDR2 FQGTGA. With V trimmed by 0 bases and J by 4 bases, 2 bases remained unmatched. CDR3 length: 16 residues. CDR3 in amino acids: CASSLTTSGSSDTQYF. CDR3 sequence (DNA): TGTGCCAGCAGCTTAACGACTAGCGGGAGTTCAGATACGCAGTATTTT.

The gene calls are TRBV7-9 and TRBJ2-3; TRBD1 matches 7 bases. The V gene's germline CDR1 is SEHNR and CDR2 FQNEAQ (reference sequence). The CDR3 totals 17 residues. The V gene end was trimmed by 5 bases and the J gene end by 1 base; junction bases not matched to a gene: 12. CDR3 residues: CASSGAAKGTGTDTQYF. The CDR3 DNA reads TGTGCCAGCAGCGGCGCCGCCAAGGGGACAGGCACAGATACGCAGTATTTT.

This rearrangement joins TRBV6-5 to TRBJ1-1; D gene uncertain. Germline values: CDR1 MNHEY, CDR2 SVGAGI. The CDR3 runs to 14 residues. With 6 bases removed from V and 3 bases from J, the gap between germline ends came to 14 bases. The CDR3 region has the DNA TGTGCCAGCAGCCTCATCACCGGGGACACTGAAGCTTTCTTT. It translates to CASSLITGDTEAFF.

This clone came up once. The chain employs TRBV19 and TRBJ2-2; perhaps TRBD1 as D (5 bases). The CDR3 totals 14 residues. Trimming pared 7 bases from V and 2 bases from J, leaving 11 bases between. Germline assignment: CDR1 LNHDA and CDR2 SQIVND (reference sequence). The CDR3 DNA follows: TGTGCCAGTATCCAGACAGCCAACACCGGGGAGCTGTTTTTT. Residues: CASIQTANTGELFF.

The chain combines TRBV18 with TRBJ1-6, with 8 positions matching TRBD1. J lost 9 bases, V lost 4 bases, and 5 bases had no gene match. From germline, CDR1 is KGHSH and CDR2 LQKENI. The CDR3 consists of 14 residues. The CDR3 protein is CASSLGQGISPLHF. CDR3 nucleotides: TGTGCCAGCTCACTAGGACAGGGTATTTCACCCCTCCACTTT.

The chain links TRBV27 to TRBJ2-7; the D gene is possibly TRBD1 (6 bases). Germline lookup yields CDR1 MNHEY and CDR2 SMNVEV (reference sequence). V lost 2 bases, J lost 2 bases, and 16 bases lay in between. The CDR3 length is 16 residues. CDR3 in DNA: TGTGCCAGCAGTTTAGGAACAGGGTCCAGGGCCTACGAGCAGTACTTC. Residues: CASSLGTGSRAYEQYF.

The V and J genes are TRBV7-2 and TRBJ2-1, with 7 bases identical to TRBD2. This CDR3 has 15 amino acids. Germline values: CDR1 SGHTA, CDR2 FQGNSA. With 1 base clipped from V and 4 bases from J, the junction kept 4 bases outside the gene matches. The CDR3 loop is CASSLDASGYNEQFF. In DNA form, the CDR3 reads TGTGCCAGCAGCTTAGACGCTAGCGGTTACAATGAGCAGTTCTTC.

The chain carries TRBV19 and TRBJ2-1; TRBD1 aligns across 11 bases. Germline CDR1 is LNHDA and CDR2 is SQIVND (reference sequence). The junction had 2 bases not matched to a gene; V was cut back by 6 bases and J by 4 bases. The CDR3 has 14 amino acids. The CDR3 coding sequence is TGTGCCAGTAGCCGGGACAGGGGGTACAATGAGCAGTTCTTC. Protein product: CASSRDRGYNEQFF.

The chain uses TRBV4-1 and TRBJ2-1, with D uncertain. The CDR3 spans 16 residues. Trimming cost V 0 bases and J 7 bases, with 16 bases left between them. Per germline, CDR1 MGHRA and CDR2 YSYEKL. The CDR3, as DNA: TGCGCCAGCAGCCAAGATTCCCAGGCCCCACCAAATGAGCAGTTCTTC. It translates to CASSQDSQAPPNEQFF.